The sample holds a few counts of the clone carrying this T cell receptor beta chain. What it binds is unknown. V lost 4 bases and J lost 2, with 15 bases in between. This CDR3 has 16 amino acids. Germline lookup yields CDR1 WNHNN and CDR2 SYGVQD (reference sequence). A template switching step contributed a universal primer site, while unique molecular identifiers were present in the cDNA. Each CDR3 protein is one row after TCRdb ran MiXCR on the 5' RACE reads. The table shows around 550,000 distinct CDR3 sequences, with roughly 15% occurring only once. These data come from a study of identical twins. Study-wide points: Monozygotic twins shared more out-of-frame TCR alpha than recombination models predicted. Beta out-of-frame sequences showed weaker excess sharing between twins.

Among all donors, each was a healthy Caucasian. Another study also made use of these data, one on yellow fever vaccine responses in identical twins.

The sequenced sample consisted of CD4+ T cells sorted from blood. The rearrangement joins TRBV10-1 to TRBJ2-1, with D uncertain. The clonotype was recovered from a woman between 18 and 29 years old in good health. CDR3 DNA: TGCGCCAGCAGTGGATGGAGCCCCGAGGCCTACAATGAGCAGTTCTTC. Its protein product is CASSGWSPEAYNEQFF.